This T cell receptor beta chain was recovered during a study of blood T cell repertoires in COVID-19. Germline CDR1 MNHEY, CDR2 SVGAGI. CDR3 length: 14 residues. The V segment lost 5 bases and the J segment 6 bases; nucleotides outside the gene matches: 4. TCRdb's table, derived via immunoSEQ multiplex PCR, lists solely in-frame clones and lacks some. The sample carries about 250,000 clones, 65% to 85% recorded once. Sequences were obtained from peripheral blood. This clonotype was sampled from a woman aged 40 to 50 with active or convalescent COVID-19. This chain joins TRBV6-5 and TRBJ1-5; 10 bases are a match to TRBD1. Here the CDR3 reads CASSPGTGVQPQHF. The DNA of the CDR3 is TGTGCCAGCAGTCCCGGGACAGGGGTTCAGCCCCAGCATTTT.